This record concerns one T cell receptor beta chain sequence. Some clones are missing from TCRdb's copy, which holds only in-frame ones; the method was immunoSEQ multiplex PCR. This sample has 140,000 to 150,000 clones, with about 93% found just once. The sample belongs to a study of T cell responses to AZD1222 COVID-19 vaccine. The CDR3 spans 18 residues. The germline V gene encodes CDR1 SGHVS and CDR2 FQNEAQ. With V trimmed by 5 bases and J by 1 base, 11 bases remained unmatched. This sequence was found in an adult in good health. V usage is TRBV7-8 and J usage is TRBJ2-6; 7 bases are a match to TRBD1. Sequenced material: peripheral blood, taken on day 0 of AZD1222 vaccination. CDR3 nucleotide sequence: TGTGCCAGCAGCCCCGAGGGGGCGTCGGGGTCTGGGGCCAACGTCCTGACTTTC. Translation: CASSPEGASGSGANVLTF. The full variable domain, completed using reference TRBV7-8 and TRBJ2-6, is GAGVSQSPRYKVAKRGQDVALRCDPISGHVSLFWYQQALGQGPEFLTYFQNEAQLDKSGLPSDRFFAERPEGSVSTLKIQRTQQEDSAVYLCASSPEGASGSGANVLTFGAGSRLTVL.